This paragraph covers one T cell receptor (beta chain) sequence. Its matching antigen is unknown. This record comes from a study of T cell responses to AZD1222 COVID-19 vaccine. Overall study results and limits: Nearly half of spike-specific TCRs reportedly target variant regions that are unmutated in the B.1.351 and B.1.1.7 variants. Donors were chiefly white British, with a greater number of females, and clonal diversity was perhaps underestimated.

Trimming took 0 bases from V and 0 from J; bases not matched to a gene: 4. Germline CDR1 and CDR2: LGHDT and YNNKEL (reference sequence). This CDR3 has 17 amino acids. The repertoire was sequenced with immunoSEQ multiplex PCR; TCRdb's copy has only in-frame clones and lacks some. Among roughly 180,000 clones listed, 90% were seen once. The rearrangement uses TRBV3-1 (or the pseudogene TRBV3-2) and TRBJ2-1; TRBD2 matches 8 bases. This TCR derives from an adult in good health. This specimen was peripheral blood, taken on day 0 of AZD1222 vaccination. In nucleotides, the CDR3 is TGTGCCAGCAGCCAAGATAGGGCGGGGGGCTCCTACAATGAGCAGTTCTTC. Amino acid sequence: CASSQDRAGGSYNEQFF.